The present T cell receptor beta chain was sequenced within a study of graft-versus-host responses after intestinal transplantation. Overall study context: For approximately three years after anti-thymocyte globulin induction, all recipients took tacrolimus and steroids.

Data came from immunoSEQ multiplex PCR; TCRdb stores just in-frame clones and leaves some out. This sample yields 90,000 to 150,000 clones, of which roughly 93% are seen a single time; more than 0.095% belongs to the top ten. The study, taken as a whole, reports: Clonal ratios of graft-versus-host to host-versus-graft in allografts were high for patients exhibiting graft-donor T cell macrochimerism.

A word on this clone: Its antigen is not known.

The material was unstimulated CD4+ T cells sorted from spleen or lymph node cells, obtained before intestinal transplant. The clonotype was recovered from a human donor who received an intestinal transplant.

CDR3 amino acids: CATSDRAEPYGYTF. CDR3 DNA: TGTGCCACATCGGACAGAGCCGAACCCTATGGCTACACCTTC. The V and J genes are TRBV19 and TRBJ1-2; D possibly corresponds to TRBD1 (6 bases). Germline V lookup: CDR1 LNHDA, CDR2 SQIVND (reference sequence). The CDR3 loop spans 14 amino acids. V was clipped by 10 bases and J by 4 bases, with 19 bases between them.